This paragraph covers one TCR beta chain sequence. The sample is drawn from a study of blood T cell repertoires in COVID-19. Across the study: Material from acute and convalescent COVID-19 was sourced from the United States, Italy and Spain.

Germline V CDR1 and CDR2: LGHDT, YNNKEL (reference sequence). Trimming cost V 0 bases and J 10 bases, with 16 bases left between them. The CDR3 is 16 residues long. Profiling relied on immunoSEQ multiplex PCR, and the TCRdb table lists in-frame clones only, not all of them. The sample lists 250,000 to 350,000 clones; approximately 84% were seen once. During active infection, Seattle patients enrolled and were then monitored through disease. This TCR was sampled from a person aged 70 to 80 with COVID-19, enrolled during active disease. This rearrangement joins TRBV3-1 (or the pseudogene TRBV3-2) to TRBJ1-6; D ambiguous. The source material was peripheral blood. Here the CDR3 reads CASSQEHQAGFSPLHF. Here the CDR3 DNA reads TGTGCCAGCAGCCAAGAACACCAGGCCGGCTTCTCACCCCTCCACTTT.